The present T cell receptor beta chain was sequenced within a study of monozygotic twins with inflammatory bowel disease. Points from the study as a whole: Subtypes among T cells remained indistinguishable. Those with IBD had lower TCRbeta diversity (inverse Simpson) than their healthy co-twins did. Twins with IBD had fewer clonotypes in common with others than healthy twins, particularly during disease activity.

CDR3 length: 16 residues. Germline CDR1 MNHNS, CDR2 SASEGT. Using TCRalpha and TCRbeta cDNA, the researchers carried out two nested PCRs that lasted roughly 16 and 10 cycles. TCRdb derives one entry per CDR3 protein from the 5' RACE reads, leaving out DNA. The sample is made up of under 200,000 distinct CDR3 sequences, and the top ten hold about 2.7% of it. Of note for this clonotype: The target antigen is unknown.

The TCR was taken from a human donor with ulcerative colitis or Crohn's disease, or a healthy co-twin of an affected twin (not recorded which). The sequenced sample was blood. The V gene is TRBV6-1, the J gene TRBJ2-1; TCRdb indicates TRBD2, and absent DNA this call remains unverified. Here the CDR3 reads CASSNLAGGRYNEQFF.